The 19 T cell receptor beta chains presented below share a single source sample, sequenced in a study of T cell responses to AZD1222 COVID-19 vaccine. Profiling relied on immunoSEQ multiplex PCR, and the TCRdb table lists in-frame clones only, not all of them. The repertoire holds approximately 150,000 clones, with 70% to 90% as singletons. The source material was peripheral blood, sampled 28 days after the second AZD1222 dose. These receptors all come from an adult who received the AZD1222 COVID-19 vaccine.

This chain joins TRBV14 and TRBJ1-2; a weak D match, TRBD1 (5 bases). Germline CDR1 SGHDN, CDR2 FVKESK. V lost 2 bases to trimming and J lost 6 bases, with 10 bases between them. This CDR3 comprises 13 residues. The CDR3: CASSQWPGNGYTF. The CDR3 DNA sequence: TGTGCCAGCAGCCAATGGCCAGGGAATGGCTACACCTTC.

The V and J genes are TRBV19 and TRBJ2-7; 7 bases align to TRBD1. Losses at the gene ends were 4 bases for V and 3 bases for J; bases not matched to a gene: 6. Germline V lookup: CDR1 LNHDA, CDR2 SQIVND (reference sequence). The CDR3 is made up of 14 amino acids. CDR3 sequence (DNA): TGTGCCAGTAGTAGAACCGGGACAGTCTACGAGCAGTACTTC. Protein product: CASSRTGTVYEQYF.

The chain carries TRBV7-2 and TRBJ2-7; D unresolved. The CDR3 has 13 amino acids. V gave up 5 bases and J gave up 7 bases, with 15 bases separating them. Germline V gives CDR1 SGHTA, CDR2 FQGNSA. The chain's CDR3 is CASSLQVIQEQYF. In nucleotides, the CDR3 is TGTGCCAGCAGCCTTCAGGTGATACAAGAGCAGTACTTC.

The rearrangement uses TRBV7-6 and TRBJ1-3; no definite D call. CDR1 SGHVS and CDR2 FNYEAQ come from the germline V gene. Trimming left V 1 base short and J 2 bases short, with 9 bases between. This CDR3 region has 15 residues. CDR3 amino acids: CASSLVFGPGNTIYF. The DNA of the CDR3 is TGTGCCAGCAGCTTAGTGTTTGGTCCTGGAAACACCATATATTTT.

The J gene is TRBJ1-1, the V gene TRBV12-3 or TRBV12-4, with no clear D. The CDR3 covers 13 residues. Trimming removed 8 bases from V and 0 bases from J, with 10 bases in between. In DNA, the CDR3 is TGTGCCAGCCGAGTCCAGATGAACACTGAAGCTTTCTTT. Translated, it gives CASRVQMNTEAFF.

V is TRBV6-5 and J is TRBJ1-2; D call uncertain. The germline V gene encodes CDR1 MNHEY and CDR2 SVGAGI. Trimming left V 0 bases short and J 7 bases short, with 9 bases between. The CDR3 runs 13 residues. The CDR3 reads CASSYSVGSGYTF. The CDR3 nucleotides read TGTGCCAGCAGTTACTCGGTGGGCTCTGGCTACACCTTC.

This rearrangement joins TRBV3-1 (or the pseudogene TRBV3-2) to TRBJ1-6, with D perhaps TRBD1 (5 bases). Per germline, CDR1 LGHDT and CDR2 YNNKEL (reference sequence). V lost 4 bases and J 8 bases, leaving 9 bases between the germline ends. This CDR3 is built from 13 residues. CDR3: CASSPRQYSPLHF. The CDR3 DNA reads as TGTGCCAGCAGCCCCCGACAGTATTCACCCCTCCACTTT.

The chain couples TRBV5-5 to TRBJ1-2; TRBD1 matches 7 bases. In germline, CDR1 is SGHKS, CDR2 YYEKEE (reference sequence). The V and J ends lost 1 base and 1 base, in that order; junction bases with no gene match: 4. The CDR3 consists of 15 residues. The CDR3 is CASSLWDSGNYGYTF. The DNA of the CDR3 is TGTGCCAGCAGCTTGTGGGACAGCGGTAACTATGGCTACACCTTC.

In its sample, this clone was seen a few times. J is TRBJ1-2 and V is TRBV27, with a tentative D call TRBD1 (5 bases). The ends were cut back, 1 base at V and 3 bases at J, with 12 bases in the middle. Germline-derived CDR1 and CDR2 are MNHEY and SMNVEV (reference sequence). This CDR3 has 15 residues. The CDR3 is CASSLLGDGYYGYTF. The CDR3 DNA follows: TGTGCCAGCAGTTTATTGGGGGACGGGTACTATGGCTACACCTTC.

The sample holds one count of this clone. The J gene is TRBJ2-7, the V gene TRBV2, with a weak D call TRBD1 (5 bases). This CDR3 contains 12 residues. Germline CDR1 is SNHLY and CDR2 is FYNNEI. V shed 7 bases and J shed 3 bases, with 10 bases lying between them. The CDR3 DNA reads as TGTGCCAGCAAGGACAATCACTACGAGCAGTACTTC. Encoded protein: CASKDNHYEQYF.

The rearrangement uses TRBV2 and TRBJ1-2; TRBD1 might be the D (6 bases). Germline-derived CDR1 and CDR2 are SNHLY and FYNNEI. The CDR3 length is 13 residues. The V end lost 7 bases, the J end lost 2 bases, and 11 bases lay between the germline ends. The CDR3 here is CASTRGQNYGYTF. CDR3 DNA: TGTGCCAGCACCAGGGGACAAAACTATGGCTACACCTTC.

The chain joins TRBV15 to TRBJ1-3, with D unclear. With 1 base removed from V and 4 bases from J, the gap between germline ends came to 5 bases. The CDR3 contains 13 residues. The germline V gene has CDR1 LNHNV and CDR2 YYDKDF (reference sequence). CDR3 region: CATSRGPGNTIYF. Here the CDR3 DNA reads TGTGCCACCAGCAGAGGTCCGGGAAACACCATATATTTT.

The chain employs TRBV2 and TRBJ1-5; D is perhaps TRBD1 (5 bases). The CDR3 length is 13 residues. CDR1 and CDR2 (germline): SNHLY, FYNNEI. V lost 8 bases and J lost 3, with 11 bases in between. Here the CDR3 reads CASVQGANQPQHF. The CDR3, as DNA: TGTGCCAGCGTCCAGGGTGCCAATCAGCCCCAGCATTTT.

The CDR3 DNA reads TGTGCCAGCAGCCCGCGGACAGGGAATGGCTACACCTTC. Its protein product is CASSPRTGNGYTF. The V call is TRBV5-6, the J call TRBJ1-2, with 8 bases lining up with TRBD1. Germline lookup yields CDR1 SGHDT and CDR2 YYEEEE. Trimming at V came to 4 bases and at J to 6 bases, leaving 5 bases not matched to a gene. This CDR3 has 13 amino acids.

This chain connects TRBV30 to TRBJ1-2; D not certain. The CDR3 consists of 14 residues. V was shortened by 4 bases and J by 2 bases, with 14 bases between the two germline ends. Germline V gene sequence: CDR1 GTSNPN, CDR2 SVGIG (reference sequence). The CDR3 loop reads CAWTRSGLNYGYTF. CDR3 DNA sequence: TGTGCCTGGACCCGCTCCGGGCTAAACTATGGCTACACCTTC. Supplemented by reference TRBV30 and TRBJ1-2, the full variable domain reads SQTIHQWPATLVQPVGSPLSLECTVEGTSNPNLYWYRQAAGRGLQLLFYSVGIGQISSEVPQNLSASRPQDRQFILSSKKLLLSDSGFYLCAWTRSGLNYGYTFGSGTRLTVV.

The chain recombines TRBV27 with TRBJ2-3, with 7 bases fitting TRBD1. V lost 0 bases to trimming and J lost 1 base; unmatched junction nucleotides: 1. CDR3 length: 15 amino acids. Germline V gene lookup returns CDR1 MNHEY and CDR2 SMNVEV (reference sequence). This CDR3 reads CASSLSQGRTDTQYF. CDR3 DNA sequence: TGTGCCAGCAGTTTATCACAGGGGCGCACAGATACGCAGTATTTT.

The chain couples TRBV7-9 to TRBJ2-7; 11 nucleotides agree with TRBD1. The germline CDR1 and CDR2 sequences are SEHNR and FQNEAQ (reference sequence). The CDR3 is made up of 17 amino acids. Trimming took 3 bases from V and 4 from J; bases not matched to a gene: 11. The CDR3 sequence is CASSFLVRGQGVYEQYF. In DNA, the CDR3 is TGTGCCAGCAGCTTTCTTGTCCGGGGACAGGGGGTATACGAGCAGTACTTC.

This clone has more than one count but fewer than ten. The CDR3 sequence is CASTEGNQPQHF. The CDR3 DNA reads as TGTGCCAGTACGGAGGGCAATCAGCCCCAGCATTTT. This chain joins TRBV19 and TRBJ1-5; D gene ambiguous. The germline V gene has CDR1 LNHDA and CDR2 SQIVND (reference sequence). CDR3 size: 12 residues. V lost 7 bases to trimming and J lost 2 bases, with 6 bases between them.

This sequence joins TRBV6-2 or TRBV6-3 and TRBJ1-2, with TRBD1 matching over 8 bases. Germline V gives CDR1 MNHEY, CDR2 SVGEGT. The CDR3 length is 11 residues. V shed 4 bases and J 14 bases; nucleotides not matched to a gene: 6. The CDR3 spells CASSSYRGCTF. The CDR3 bases are TGTGCCAGCAGTTCCTACAGGGGGTGTACCTTC.